Listed below are T cell receptor beta chains from one sample, sequenced in a study of blood T cells in healthy people across ages. Using its own MiXCR run on the 5' RACE reads, TCRdb lists one record per CDR3 protein. The table records some 900,000 distinct CDR3 sequences, about 48% of them present only once. The sequencing sample was made of blood. The receptors shown here come from a man younger than 45 in good health. Each CDR3 is given with its conserved first and last residue. D genes are given only for firm matches. A row's size may be missing; if present it is once, few, many or a size class.

d_call clone_size j_call v_call cdr3_nt cdr3_aa
- - TRBJ2-5 TRBV4-1 TGCGCCAGCAGCCAAACGGGGTATGACGAGACCCAGTACTTC CASSQTGYDETQYF
TRBD1 - TRBJ1-2 TRBV4-1 TGCGCCAGCAGCCCGATGACAGGGGATAACTATGGCTACACCTTC CASSPMTGDNYGYTF
- - TRBJ2-3 TRBV24-1 TGTGCCACCAGTGTGAGGGCAGAGACGCAGTATTTT CATSVRAETQYF
TRBD1 - TRBJ2-3 TRBV7-9 TGTGCCAGCAGCATACCGACAGGGTCGGCAGATACGCAGTATTTT CASSIPTGSADTQYF
TRBD2 many TRBJ2-5 TRBV4-3 TGCGCCAGCAGCCAAGATTATTTAAGTTCTAGCGGGGTACAAGAGACCCAGTACTTC CASSQDYLSSSGVQETQYF
- - TRBJ2-1 TRBV18 TGTGCCAGCTCACCTATCTCCTACAATGAGCAGTTCTTC CASSPISYNEQFF
TRBD1 - TRBJ1-2 TRBV20-1 TGCAGTGCACAGGAGGGGACAGGGGATGACTACACCTTC CSAQEGTGDDYTF
- - TRBJ1-5 TRBV4-1 TGCGCCAGCAGCCAGGTCAGGGGAGCTAGGCAGCCCCAGCATTTT CASSQVRGARQPQHF
- - TRBJ2-4 TRBV5-1 TGCGCCAGCAGATGTATTTCCCGACACCTCAAAAACATTCAGTACTTC CASRCISRHLKNIQYF
- few TRBJ2-1 TRBV28 TGTGCCAGCAGTTACGGGGGACTTCGCAATGAGCAGTTCTTC CASSYGGLRNEQFF
- many TRBJ2-1 TRBV27 TGTGCCAGCAGTCTAAGCAGGAATGAGCAGTTCTTC CASSLSRNEQFF
- few TRBJ2-5 TRBV6-1 TGTGCCAGCAGACCCGGAGGCACACCAATACAAGAGACCCAGTACTTC CASRPGGTPIQETQYF
- few TRBJ2-1 TRBV29-1 TGCAGCGTTGGAGTGGGCCGCGGTGAGCAGTTCTTC CSVGVGRGEQFF
TRBD2 - TRBJ2-2 TRBV5-1 TGCGCCAGCAGCCCAGGACTAGCGGGGGCCACCGGGGAGCTGTTTTTT CASSPGLAGATGELFF
TRBD1 few TRBJ1-2 TRBV28 TGTGCCAGCATACCAGGGGGCCCCTACTATGGCTACACCTTC CASIPGGPYYGYTF
- few TRBJ2-5 TRBV7-9 TGTGCCAGCAGCTTAGCGATTTTGCGCCAACAAGAGACCCAGTACTTC CASSLAILRQQETQYF
- - TRBJ2-7 TRBV5-1 TGCGCCAGCAGAGAGGGACTTGACTACGAGCAGTACTTC CASREGLDYEQYF
- - TRBJ2-6 TRBV4-2 TGTGCCAGCAGCCAAGATCGCGGTCGCAACATCGATGGGGCCAACGTCCTGACTTTC CASSQDRGRNIDGANVLTF